This TCR beta chain stems from a study of blood T cell repertoires in COVID-19. As for the study in general: From the United States, Italy and Spain came samples of acute and convalescent COVID-19. Nucleic acid was either cDNA or gDNA, and it came from T cells, B-cell-depleted T cells, or PBMCs.

Profiling relied on immunoSEQ multiplex PCR, and the TCRdb table lists in-frame clones only, not all of them. Of about 130,000 clones detected, 80% appear once; the ten largest clones hold 1.5% to 2%. The CDR3 runs 13 residues. CDR1 SGHVS and CDR2 FQNEAQ come from the germline V gene. V shed 5 bases and J shed 0 bases, with 5 bases lying between them. The material sequenced was peripheral blood. The receptor's source is a man aged 65 to 85 with acute or convalescent COVID-19. The gene calls are TRBV7-8 and TRBJ1-3, with D unclear. CDR3 DNA: TGTGCCAGCAGCCCCTCCTCTGGAAACACCATATATTTT. It yields the protein CASSPSSGNTIYF.